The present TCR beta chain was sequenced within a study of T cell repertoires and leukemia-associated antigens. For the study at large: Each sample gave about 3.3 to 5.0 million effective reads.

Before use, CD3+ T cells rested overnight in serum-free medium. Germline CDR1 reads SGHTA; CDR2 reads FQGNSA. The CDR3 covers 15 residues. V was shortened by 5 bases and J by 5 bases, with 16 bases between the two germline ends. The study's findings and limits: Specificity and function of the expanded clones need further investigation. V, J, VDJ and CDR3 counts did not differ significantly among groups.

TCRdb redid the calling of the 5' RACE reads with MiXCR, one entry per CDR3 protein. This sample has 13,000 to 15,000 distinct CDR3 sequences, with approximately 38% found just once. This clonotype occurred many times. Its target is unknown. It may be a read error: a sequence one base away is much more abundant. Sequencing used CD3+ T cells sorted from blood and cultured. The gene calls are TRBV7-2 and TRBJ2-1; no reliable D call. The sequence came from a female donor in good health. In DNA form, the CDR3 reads TGTGCCAGCAGCCCCGGTCTAGATATGCACAATGAGCAGTTCTTC. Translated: CASSPGLDMHNEQFF.